This TCR beta chain derives from a study of T cell repertoires in cytomegalovirus infection. About the study: Public TCR beta signatures marked donors with CMV infection and the matching HLA. Study-level points and caveats: HLA-C-restricted, CMV-specific TCR beta clonotypes were dominant ex vivo. People with CMV and the relevant HLA were identified by cumulative public TCR beta family frequency.

Looked up from germline, CDR1 is PRHDT and CDR2 is FYEKMQ (reference sequence). Trimming stripped 4 bases from V and 11 bases from J, with 14 bases between. The CDR3 is made up of 12 amino acids. MiXCR, run by TCRdb on the reads, gives a single entry per CDR3 protein. Counted here are 500,000 to 600,000 distinct CDR3 sequences, approximately 16% occurring once; the ten biggest clones make up more than 20%. Details on this clonotype: The antigen remains unidentified.

The sequence derives from a human donor in good health (CMV status not recorded). Some clones in this sample may be carry-over from other donors' samples. This sequence joins TRBV13 and TRBJ1-1; D may be TRBD1 (5 bases). Sequencing was performed on CD8+ T cells from PBMCs. The CDR3 sequence: CASSSQGLDAFF. CDR3 nucleotide sequence: TGTGCCAGCAGCTCCCAGGGATTGGATGCTTTCTTT.